This is a list of T cell receptor beta chains from one sample in a study of human CD8 memory T cell subsets. TCRdb reprocessed the 5' RACE reads, with one entry per CDR3 protein and no DNA. The repertoire table contains fewer than 11,000 distinct CDR3 sequences. Sequenced material: CD8+ T cells from PBMCs. The receptors here all came from a human donor in good health. The CDR3 runs from the conserved cysteine through the conserved F or W. Only part of the rows carry a size: once, few, many, or a class if the clone is expanded.

size	V	J	CDR3
-	TRBV14	TRBJ1-2	CASSQDLFSGRAVGYTF
-	TRBV7-9	TRBJ2-7	CASSLGGAATEQYF
-	TRBV28	TRBJ2-7	CASNELTDEQYF
-	TRBV13	TRBJ1-1	CASRVRGGLNTEAFF
-	TRBV7-8	TRBJ2-3	CASKRLAGVSRLGDTQYF
-	TRBV6-6	TRBJ2-3	CASSYSWGTTDTQYF
-	TRBV12-3/TRBV12-4	TRBJ2-1	CASSFVGGRANEQFF
-	TRBV2	TRBJ1-1	CAFRDPLRRDTEAFF
-	TRBV7-2	TRBJ2-1	CASSPKTKYNEQFF
-	TRBV3-1	TRBJ2-3	CASSQDRGSTDTQYF
-	TRBV13	TRBJ2-1	CASSFPLAGATNEQFF
-	TRBV14	TRBJ2-7	CASSQYDRGSYEQYF
-	TRBV6-5	TRBJ1-4	CASSYSPREKLFF
-	TRBV28	TRBJ2-5	CASSPPASGSQETQYF
medium-sized	TRBV4-1	TRBJ1-5	CASSPEARVRQPQHF
medium-sized	TRBV7-9	TRBJ2-1	CASSTSPSHRQSGQFF
-	TRBV19	TRBJ1-1	CASSILGRNTEAFF
-	TRBV4-1	TRBJ2-1	CASSQDLTSGVWDEQFF
-	TRBV7-9	TRBJ1-1	CASSPLQGRAAEAFF
-	TRBV5-1	TRBJ2-7	CASSTSPGLVYEQYF
-	TRBV7-9	TRBJ1-3	CASSYPGQGTPGNTIYF
-	TRBV9	TRBJ2-3	CASSVQRGSTDTQYF